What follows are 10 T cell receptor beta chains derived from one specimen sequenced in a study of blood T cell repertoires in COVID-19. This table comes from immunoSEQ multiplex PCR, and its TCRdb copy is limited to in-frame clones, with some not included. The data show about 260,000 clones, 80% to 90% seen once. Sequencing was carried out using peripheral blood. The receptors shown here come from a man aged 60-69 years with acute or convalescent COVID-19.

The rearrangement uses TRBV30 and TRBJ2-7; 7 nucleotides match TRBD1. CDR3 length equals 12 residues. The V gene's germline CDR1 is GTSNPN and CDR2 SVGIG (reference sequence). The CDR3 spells CARSTGAYEQYF. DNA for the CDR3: TGTGCACGATCAACAGGGGCCTACGAGCAGTACTTC.

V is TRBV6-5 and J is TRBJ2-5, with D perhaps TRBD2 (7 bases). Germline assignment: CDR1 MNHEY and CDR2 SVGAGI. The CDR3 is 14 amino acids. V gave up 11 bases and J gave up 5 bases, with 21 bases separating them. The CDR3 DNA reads TGTGCCCGAATAGGGGGAGGGCCGGGGGAGACCCAGTACTTC. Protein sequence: CARIGGGPGETQYF.

The chain's CDR3 is CASSEIPEQFF. CDR3 coding DNA: TGCGCCAGCAGTGAAATCCCAGAGCAGTTCTTC. V is TRBV10-2 and J is TRBJ2-1; D is unclear. The CDR3 is 11 residues long. V lost 3 bases and J lost 10, with 7 bases in between. Germline CDR1 and CDR2: WSHSY and SAAADI.

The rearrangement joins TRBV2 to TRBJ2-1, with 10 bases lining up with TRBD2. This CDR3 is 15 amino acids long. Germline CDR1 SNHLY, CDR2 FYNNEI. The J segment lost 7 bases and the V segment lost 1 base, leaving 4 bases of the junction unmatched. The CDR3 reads CASSEERGGRNEQFF. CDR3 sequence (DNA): TGTGCCAGCAGTGAAGAGCGGGGGGGCCGGAATGAGCAGTTCTTC. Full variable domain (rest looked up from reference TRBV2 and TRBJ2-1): EPEVTQTPSHQVTQMGQEVILRCVPISNHLYFYWYRQILGQKVEFLVSFYNNEISEKSEIFDDQFSVERPDGSNFTLKIRSTKLEDSAMYFCASSEERGGRNEQFFGPGTRLTVL.

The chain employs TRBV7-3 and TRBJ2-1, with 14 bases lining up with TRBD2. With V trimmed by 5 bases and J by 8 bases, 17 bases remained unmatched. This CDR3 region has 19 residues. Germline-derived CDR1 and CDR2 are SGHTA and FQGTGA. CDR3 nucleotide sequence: TGTGCCAGCAGCGGGCGAAAAGATGTCGGACTAGCGGGAGGTGATGAGCAGTTCTTC. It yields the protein CASSGRKDVGLAGGDEQFF. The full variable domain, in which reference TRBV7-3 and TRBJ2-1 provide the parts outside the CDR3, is GAGVSQTPSNKVTEKGKYVELRCDPISGHTALYWYRQSLGQGPEFLIYFQGTGAADDSGLPNDRFFAVRPEGSVSTLKIQRTERGDSAVYLCASSGRKDVGLAGGDEQFFGPGTRLTVL.

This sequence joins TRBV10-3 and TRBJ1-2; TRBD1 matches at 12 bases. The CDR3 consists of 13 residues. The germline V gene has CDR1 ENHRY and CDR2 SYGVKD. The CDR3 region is CAGTGGNGYGYTF. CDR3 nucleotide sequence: TGTGCTGGGACAGGGGGCAATGGCTATGGCTACACCTTC.

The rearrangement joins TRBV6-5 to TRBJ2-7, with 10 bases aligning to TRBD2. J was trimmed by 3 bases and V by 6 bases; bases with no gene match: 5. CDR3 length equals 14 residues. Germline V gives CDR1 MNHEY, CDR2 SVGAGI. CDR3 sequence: CASRVASGGYEQYF. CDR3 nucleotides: TGTGCCAGCAGGGTGGCTAGCGGGGGCTACGAGCAGTACTTC.

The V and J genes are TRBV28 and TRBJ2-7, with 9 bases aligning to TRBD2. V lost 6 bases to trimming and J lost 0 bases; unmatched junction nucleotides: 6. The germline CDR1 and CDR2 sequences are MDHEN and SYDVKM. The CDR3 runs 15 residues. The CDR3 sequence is CASRITSGRSYEQYF. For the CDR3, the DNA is TGTGCCAGCAGAATCACTAGCGGGCGCTCCTACGAGCAGTACTTC.

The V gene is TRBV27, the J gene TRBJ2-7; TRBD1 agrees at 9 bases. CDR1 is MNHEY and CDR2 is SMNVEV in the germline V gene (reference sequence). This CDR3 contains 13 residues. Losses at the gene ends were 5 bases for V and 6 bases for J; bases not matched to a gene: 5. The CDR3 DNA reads TGTGCCAGCAGTCCGGGACAGGGTCTCGAGCAGTACTTC. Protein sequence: CASSPGQGLEQYF.

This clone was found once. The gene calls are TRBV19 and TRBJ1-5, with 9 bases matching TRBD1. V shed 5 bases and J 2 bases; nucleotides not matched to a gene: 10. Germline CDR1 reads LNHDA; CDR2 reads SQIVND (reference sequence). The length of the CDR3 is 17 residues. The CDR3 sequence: CASSERQGGFGNQPQHF. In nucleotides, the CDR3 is TGTGCCAGTAGTGAGAGACAGGGGGGATTCGGCAATCAGCCCCAGCATTTT.